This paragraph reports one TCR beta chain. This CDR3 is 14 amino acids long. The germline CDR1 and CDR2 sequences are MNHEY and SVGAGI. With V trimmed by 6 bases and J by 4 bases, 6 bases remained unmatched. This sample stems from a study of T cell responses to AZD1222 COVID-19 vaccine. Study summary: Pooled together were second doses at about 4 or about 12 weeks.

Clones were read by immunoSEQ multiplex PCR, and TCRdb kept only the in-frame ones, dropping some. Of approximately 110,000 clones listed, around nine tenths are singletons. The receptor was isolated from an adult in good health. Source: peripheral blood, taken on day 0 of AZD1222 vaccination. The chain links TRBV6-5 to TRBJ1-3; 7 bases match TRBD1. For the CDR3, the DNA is TGTGCCAGCAGCCGCGACAGGGCGGGAAACACCATATATTTT. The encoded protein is CASSRDRAGNTIYF.